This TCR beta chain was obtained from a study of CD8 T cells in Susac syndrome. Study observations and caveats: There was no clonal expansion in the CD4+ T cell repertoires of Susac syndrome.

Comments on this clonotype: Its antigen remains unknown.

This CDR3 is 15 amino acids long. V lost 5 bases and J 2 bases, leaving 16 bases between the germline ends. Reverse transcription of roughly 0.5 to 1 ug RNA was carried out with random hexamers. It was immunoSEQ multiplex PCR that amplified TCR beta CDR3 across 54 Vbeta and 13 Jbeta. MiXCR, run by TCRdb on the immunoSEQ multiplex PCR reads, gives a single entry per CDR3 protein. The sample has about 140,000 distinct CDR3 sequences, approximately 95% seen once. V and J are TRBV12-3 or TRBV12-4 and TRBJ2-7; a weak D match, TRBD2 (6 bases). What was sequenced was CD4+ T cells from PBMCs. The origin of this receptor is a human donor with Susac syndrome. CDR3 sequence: CASSPFRRAAYEQYF. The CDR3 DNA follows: TGTGCCAGCAGTCCCTTCCGGAGGGCCGCCTACGAGCAGTACTTC.